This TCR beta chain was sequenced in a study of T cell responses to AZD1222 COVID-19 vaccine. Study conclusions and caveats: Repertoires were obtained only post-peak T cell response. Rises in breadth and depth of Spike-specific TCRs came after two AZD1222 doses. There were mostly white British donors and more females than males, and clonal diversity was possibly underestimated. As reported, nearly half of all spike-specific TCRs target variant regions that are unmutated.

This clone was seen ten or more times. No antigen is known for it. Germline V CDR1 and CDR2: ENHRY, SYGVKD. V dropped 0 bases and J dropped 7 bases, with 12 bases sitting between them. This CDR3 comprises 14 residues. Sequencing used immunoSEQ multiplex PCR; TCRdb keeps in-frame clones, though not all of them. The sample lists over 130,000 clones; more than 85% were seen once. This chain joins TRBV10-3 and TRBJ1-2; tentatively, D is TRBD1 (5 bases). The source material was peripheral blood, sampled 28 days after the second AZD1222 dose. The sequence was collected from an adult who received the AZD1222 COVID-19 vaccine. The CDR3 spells CAISESGRESGYTF. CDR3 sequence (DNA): TGTGCCATCAGTGAGTCGGGCAGGGAGAGTGGCTACACCTTC.